This TCR beta chain was sequenced during a study of cytomegalovirus exposure and HLA in healthy donors. Overall study results and limits: It was shown in a later analysis that HLA-associated TCR beta chains were more clonally expanded than other, equally common chains.

Vbeta (60) and Jbeta (13) primers were used in the PCR. Sequenced by immunoSEQ multiplex PCR; TCRdb stores in-frame clones only, minus some. The table has 150,000 to 200,000 clones, around 72% seen once. As to this clone: Antigen specificity is unknown.

Deletions cut 5 bases from V and 0 bases from J, with 8 bases between. Germline V CDR1 and CDR2: SEHNR, FQNEAQ (reference sequence). The CDR3 extends over 15 amino acids. The TCR sequence derives from a man aged 35 to 55 in good health and CMV-seropositive. The chain combines TRBV7-9 with TRBJ1-6, with D possibly matching TRBD1 (6 bases). The material sequenced was PBMCs. The DNA of the CDR3 is TGTGCCAGCAGCCAGGACAGCTCCTATAATTCACCCCTCCACTTT. Translated: CASSQDSSYNSPLHF.